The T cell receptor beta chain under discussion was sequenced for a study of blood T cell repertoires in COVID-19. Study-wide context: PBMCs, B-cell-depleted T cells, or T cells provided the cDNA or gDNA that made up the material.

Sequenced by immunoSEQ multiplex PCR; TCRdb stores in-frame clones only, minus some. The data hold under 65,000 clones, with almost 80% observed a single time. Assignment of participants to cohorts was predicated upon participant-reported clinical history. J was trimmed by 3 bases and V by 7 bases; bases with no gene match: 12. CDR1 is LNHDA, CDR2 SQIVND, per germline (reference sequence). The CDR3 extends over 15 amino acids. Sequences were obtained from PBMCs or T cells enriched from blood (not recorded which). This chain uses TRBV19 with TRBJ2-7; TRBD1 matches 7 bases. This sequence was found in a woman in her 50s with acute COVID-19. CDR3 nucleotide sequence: TGTGCCAGTACCACAGGGCCAGGGGGAAACTACGAGCAGTACTTC. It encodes CASTTGPGGNYEQYF.